A selection of T cell receptor beta chains follows, all from one sample in a study of shared clonotypes between healthy human individuals. Sequencing was performed with immunoSEQ multiplex PCR; in TCRdb, only in-frame clones are kept and a portion is missing. The data contain more than 2 million clones, about 93% of them singletons. The sequencing sample was made of naive CD8+ T cells from PBMCs. These receptors all come from a man between 18 and 35 years old in good health. Some clones in this sample may be carry-over from other donors' samples. The CDR3 runs from the conserved cysteine through the conserved F or W. D genes are given only for firm matches. Rows give clone size only sometimes, using once, few, many, or a class for an expanded clone.

CDR3: CASSLDGHAYEQYF
DNA: TGTGCCAGCAGCTTAGATGGACATGCCTACGAGCAGTACTTC
V: TRBV7-9
size: once
D: NA
J: TRBJ2-7

CDR3: CSVILGYTF
DNA: TGCAGCGTTATTCTTGGCTACACCTTC
V: TRBV29-1
size: few
D: NA
J: TRBJ1-2

CDR3: CASSWGQAGYTF
DNA: TGCGCCAGCAGCTGGGGGCAGGCCGGCTACACCTTC
V: TRBV5-1
size: once
D: NA
J: TRBJ1-2

CDR3: CAISESKGLQTDTQYF
DNA: TGTGCCATCAGTGAGTCGAAGGGACTACAAACAGATACGCAGTATTTT
V: TRBV10-3
size: NA
D: TRBD2
J: TRBJ2-3

CDR3: CASSLGREGYGYTF
DNA: TGTGCCAGTAGCCTGGGGAGGGAGGGCTATGGCTACACCTTC
V: TRBV19
size: NA
D: NA
J: TRBJ1-2

CDR3: CATGSSNTGELFF
DNA: TGTGCCACAGGTTCCTCGAACACCGGGGAGCTGTTTTTT
V: TRBV27
size: NA
D: NA
J: TRBJ2-2

CDR3: CASRKDWSNQPQHF
DNA: TGTGCCAGCAGAAAAGACTGGAGCAATCAGCCCCAGCATTTT
V: TRBV21-1
size: once
D: NA
J: TRBJ1-5

CDR3: CAISEAGQGSNQPQHF
DNA: TGTGCCATCAGTGAGGCGGGACAGGGATCCAATCAGCCCCAGCATTTT
V: TRBV10-3
size: NA
D: TRBD1
J: TRBJ1-5

CDR3: CASSLAFLGQDMDEQFF
DNA: TGTGCCAGCAGCTTAGCATTTTTGGGGCAGGACATGGATGAGCAGTTCTTC
V: TRBV11-2
size: once
D: NA
J: TRBJ2-1

CDR3: CASSGGGTSANEQFF
DNA: TGTGCCAGCAGCGGTGGGGGGACTAGCGCGAATGAGCAGTTCTTC
V: TRBV9
size: NA
D: TRBD2
J: TRBJ2-1

CDR3: CASSLGPSSGANVLTF
DNA: TGTGCCAGCAGTTTAGGGCCGAGCTCTGGGGCCAACGTCCTGACTTTC
V: TRBV27
size: NA
D: NA
J: TRBJ2-6

CDR3: CASSKAGTGKKLFF
DNA: TGTGCCAGCAGCAAAGCAGGGACAGGGAAGAAGCTGTTTTTT
V: TRBV21-1
size: NA
D: NA
J: TRBJ2-2

CDR3: CASSRLQGGTEAFF
DNA: TGTGCCAGTAGTAGACTACAGGGGGGCACTGAAGCTTTCTTT
V: TRBV19
size: once
D: TRBD1
J: TRBJ1-1

CDR3: CASSFSQGAYEQYF
DNA: TGTGCCAGCAGCTTTTCTCAGGGAGCGTACGAGCAGTACTTC
V: TRBV5-8
size: NA
D: NA
J: TRBJ2-7

CDR3: CASSDTRGRQETQYF
DNA: TGTGCCAGCAGTGATACGAGGGGGCGCCAAGAGACCCAGTACTTC
V: TRBV25-1
size: NA
D: TRBD1
J: TRBJ2-5

CDR3: CASSPRTSGSLNEQFF
DNA: TGCGCCAGCAGCCCCCGGACTAGCGGGAGCTTAAATGAGCAGTTCTTC
V: TRBV5-1
size: NA
D: TRBD2
J: TRBJ2-1

CDR3: CASSLGGLAGAGEQFF
DNA: TGTGCCAGCAGCTTAGGAGGACTAGCGGGAGCAGGTGAGCAGTTCTTC
V: TRBV13
size: once
D: TRBD2
J: TRBJ2-1

CDR3: CASSSVGNGEQYF
DNA: TGTGCCAGCAGCTCCGTGGGAAATGGTGAGCAGTACTTC
V: TRBV5-5
size: NA
D: NA
J: TRBJ2-7

CDR3: CASSMGLAGNPQETQYF
DNA: TGTGCCAGCAGTATGGGACTAGCGGGAAACCCACAAGAGACCCAGTACTTC
V: TRBV27
size: NA
D: TRBD2
J: TRBJ2-5

CDR3: CASTLGQGAYGYTF
DNA: TGTGCCAGCACCCTAGGGCAGGGGGCCTATGGCTACACCTTC
V: TRBV11-2
size: NA
D: TRBD1
J: TRBJ1-2

CDR3: CASSPSGTYNEQFF
DNA: TGTGCCAGCAGCCCTAGCGGGACCTACAATGAGCAGTTCTTC
V: TRBV7-9
size: NA
D: TRBD2
J: TRBJ2-1